One sample yielded the 10 T cell receptor beta chains listed below, sequenced in a study of blood T cell repertoires in COVID-19. Some clones are missing from TCRdb's copy, which holds only in-frame ones; the method was immunoSEQ multiplex PCR. The table has around 72,000 clones, roughly 90% seen once; the top ten hold approximately 28%. Sequenced input: peripheral blood. All receptors come from a man aged 45 to 65 with acute or convalescent COVID-19.

The V gene is TRBV5-4, the J gene TRBJ2-2; tentatively, D is TRBD2 (6 bases). Between the trimmed V and J ends, which lost 4 bases and 6 bases, there was a span of 13 bases. This CDR3 has 14 residues. CDR1 SGHNT and CDR2 YYREEE come from the germline V gene (reference sequence). DNA of the CDR3: TGTGCCAGCAGCCCGGGGGTGGGTGCCGGGGAGCTGTTTTTT. Translating it yields CASSPGVGAGELFF. Combining the CDR3 with reference TRBV5-4 and TRBJ2-2 gives the whole variable domain ETGVTQSPTHLIKTRGQQVTLRCSSQSGHNTVSWYQQALGQGPQFIFQYYREEENGRGNFPPRFSGLQFPNYSSELNVNALELDDSALYLCASSPGVGAGELFFGEGSRLTVL.

The chain uses TRBV5-6 and TRBJ1-6, with D tentatively TRBD1 (6 bases). CDR1 and CDR2 from the germline V gene are SGHDT and YYEEEE. V was trimmed by 0 bases and J by 7 bases, leaving 8 bases between them. The CDR3 is 14 residues long. DNA for the CDR3: TGTGCCAGCAGCTTGGAAGACAGGAATTCACCCCTCCACTTT. It codes for CASSLEDRNSPLHF.

This chain uses TRBV5-1 with TRBJ1-5, with D hard to call. From germline, CDR1 is SGHRS and CDR2 YFSETQ. This CDR3 has 15 residues. V was pared by 4 bases and J by 5 bases, with 16 bases between. The CDR3 coding sequence is TGCGCCAGCAGCCCGAATGTCGGGAAGGATCAGCCCCAGCATTTT. Translated: CASSPNVGKDQPQHF.

This chain joins TRBV3-1 (or the pseudogene TRBV3-2) and TRBJ1-2; 9 bases are a match to TRBD1. In germline, CDR1 is LGHDT, CDR2 YNNKEL (reference sequence). The V segment lost 6 bases and the J segment 3 bases; nucleotides outside the gene matches: 5. This CDR3 is 14 amino acids long. In DNA form, the CDR3 reads TGTGCCAGCAGTCAAAGGGACAGGGACTATGGCTACACCTTC. It specifies CASSQRDRDYGYTF.

This chain joins TRBV4-1 and TRBJ1-1, with 8 bases aligning to TRBD1. CDR1 is MGHRA, CDR2 YSYEKL, per germline. J lost 0 bases, V lost 4 bases, and 10 bases had no gene match. This CDR3 is 17 amino acids long. CDR3 amino acids: CASSPRTGQLMNTEAFF. DNA of the CDR3: TGCGCCAGCAGCCCTCGGACAGGGCAACTAATGAACACTGAAGCTTTCTTT.

The CDR3 DNA reads TGTGCCAGCAGCAGCACAGGGGTAGGGGTGGATGGCTACACCTTC. This sequence encodes CASSSTGVGVDGYTF. This chain connects TRBV6-5 to TRBJ1-2; 7 bases match TRBD1. The CDR3 totals 15 residues. The V segment lost 6 bases and the J segment 6 bases; nucleotides outside the gene matches: 13. CDR1 is MNHEY and CDR2 is SVGAGI in the germline V gene.

The chain carries TRBV7-9 and TRBJ2-5; 9 bases agree with TRBD2. V was clipped by 2 bases and J by 1 base; unmatched bases: 8. The CDR3 sequence is 17 residues long. CDR1 is SEHNR, CDR2 FQNEAQ, per germline (reference sequence). The CDR3 region has the DNA TGTGCCAGCAGCTTATTCAGCGGGGGGTCGTTCCAAGAGACCCAGTACTTC. Translation: CASSLFSGGSFQETQYF.

The chain has TRBV7-9 and TRBJ2-1, with 9 bases that match TRBD2. With V trimmed by 5 bases and J by 4 bases, 9 bases remained unmatched. Germline V gives CDR1 SEHNR, CDR2 FQNEAQ (reference sequence). The CDR3 is 16 amino acids. The CDR3 sequence is CASSPSSGGQYNEQFF. CDR3 bases: TGTGCCAGCAGCCCCTCGAGCGGGGGGCAGTACAATGAGCAGTTCTTC.

The chain links TRBV29-1 to TRBJ2-7, with 8 bases matching TRBD1. From germline, CDR1 is SQVTM and CDR2 ANQGSEA. V lost 3 bases to trimming and J lost 0 bases; unmatched junction nucleotides: 1. The CDR3 runs to 13 residues. This CDR3 reads CSVEDRDSYEQYF. The CDR3 DNA reads as TGCAGCGTTGAGGACAGGGACTCCTACGAGCAGTACTTC.

V usage is TRBV5-8 and J usage is TRBJ2-2; no reliable D call. Trimming removed 2 bases at V and 5 bases at J, with 19 bases between. Germline-derived CDR1 and CDR2 are SGHTS and YDEGEE. The CDR3 length is 17 residues. CDR3 sequence (DNA): TGTGCCAGCAGCTTTAGTCCTGCGGCAGCCTCGACCGGGGAGCTGTTTTTT. Translating it yields CASSFSPAAASTGELFF.